A single sample gave rise to the 18 T cell receptor beta chains below, sequenced in a study of blood T cell repertoires in COVID-19. Profiled with immunoSEQ multiplex PCR; TCRdb holds only in-frame clones, not every one. The sample lists some 80,000 clones, roughly four fifths occurring once. Sequencing input: peripheral blood. The source of these receptors is a human donor in a cohort sampled during active COVID-19.

The rearrangement uses TRBV7-9 and TRBJ2-2; 14 nucleotides line up with TRBD2. Germline trimming cut 4 bases from V and 4 bases from J; bases unmatched to any gene: 2. Germline assignment: CDR1 SEHNR and CDR2 FQNEAQ (reference sequence). The CDR3 length is 16 residues. CDR3 nucleotides: TGTGCCAGCAGCTGGACTAGCGGGAGGACCACCGGGGAGCTGTTTTTT. It is translated as CASSWTSGRTTGELFF.

J is TRBJ2-1 and V is TRBV27; TRBD2 matches 8 bases. Looked up from germline, CDR1 is MNHEY and CDR2 is SMNVEV (reference sequence). V dropped 6 bases and J dropped 1; count of bases not matched to a gene: 5. This CDR3 spans 15 amino acids. The CDR3 DNA reads as TGTGCCAGCAGCCCAGGACTAGCTTCCTACAATGAGCAGTTCTTC. Residues: CASSPGLASYNEQFF.

The genes are TRBV5-4 and TRBJ1-4, with 9 bases fitting TRBD1. The CDR3 sequence is 14 residues long. CDR1 is SGHNT and CDR2 is YYREEE in the germline V gene (reference sequence). With V trimmed by 4 bases and J by 8 bases, 6 bases remained unmatched. The CDR3 reads CASSPDRGKEKLFF. The CDR3, as DNA: TGTGCCAGCAGCCCGGACAGGGGTAAAGAAAAACTGTTTTTT.

The rearrangement links TRBV6-5 to TRBJ1-5; D perhaps matches TRBD1 (6 bases). V lost 8 bases to trimming and J lost 10 bases, with 18 bases between them. CDR3 size: 13 residues. Germline CDR1 is MNHEY and CDR2 is SVGAGI. The DNA of the CDR3 is TGTGCCAGCCGGACAGCTTCACTTGGCCCCCAGCATTTT. Translation gives CASRTASLGPQHF.

The rearrangement uses TRBV28 and TRBJ1-1; TRBD1 aligns across 7 bases. V shed 6 bases and J 7 bases; nucleotides not matched to a gene: 8. This CDR3 is built from 13 residues. The V gene's germline CDR1 is MDHEN and CDR2 SYDVKM. This CDR3 is CASSDPQGYEAFF. CDR3 bases: TGTGCCAGCAGCGATCCACAGGGGTATGAAGCTTTCTTT.

The chain is built from TRBV3-1 (or the pseudogene TRBV3-2) and TRBJ2-5; the match to TRBD1 covers 8 bases. V lost 4 bases, J lost 4 bases, and 11 bases stayed unmatched. Germline V gene data show CDR1 as LGHDT and CDR2 as YNNKEL (reference sequence). The CDR3 is made up of 16 amino acids. The CDR3 reads CASSLRQGAQRETQYF. CDR3 nucleotides: TGTGCCAGCAGCCTCCGGCAGGGGGCTCAGAGAGAGACCCAGTACTTC.

This sequence joins TRBV7-3 and TRBJ2-3, with TRBD2 matching 7 bases. Losses at the gene ends were 1 base for V and 5 bases for J; bases not matched to a gene: 3. The CDR3 covers 14 residues. Germline loops: CDR1 SGHTA, CDR2 FQGTGA. Here the CDR3 DNA reads TGTGCCAGCAGCTTAATTGCGGGAGTAGATACGCAGTATTTT. Translated: CASSLIAGVDTQYF.

The chain links TRBV6-5 to TRBJ2-2, with D tentatively TRBD2 (7 bases). V was trimmed by 7 bases and J by 4 bases, leaving 16 bases between them. The CDR3 loop spans 15 amino acids. CDR1 MNHEY and CDR2 SVGAGI come from the germline V gene. CDR3 sequence reads: CASNKRGGGTGELFF. In DNA form, the CDR3 reads TGTGCCAGCAACAAACGGGGAGGGGGCACCGGGGAGCTGTTTTTT.

There are a few counts of this clone. V gene TRBV19 combines with J gene TRBJ2-3, with 16 bases lining up with TRBD2. Germline-derived CDR1 and CDR2 are LNHDA and SQIVND (reference sequence). The ends lost 4 bases at V and 5 bases at J; junction bases unmatched: 3. The CDR3 runs to 16 residues. CDR3 coding DNA: TGTGCCAGTAGTACGGGACTAGCGGGAGGGATAGATACGCAGTATTTT. Encoded protein: CASSTGLAGGIDTQYF.

V usage is TRBV27 and J usage is TRBJ1-6; 7 nucleotides align to TRBD1. Germline trimming cut 1 base from V and 10 bases from J; bases unmatched to any gene: 7. CDR1 and CDR2 (germline): MNHEY, SMNVEV (reference sequence). The length of the CDR3 is 15 residues. The CDR3 loop reads CASSLYDRDHSPLHF. The DNA for the CDR3 is TGTGCCAGCAGTTTATATGACAGGGACCACTCACCCCTCCACTTT.

This rearrangement joins TRBV6-6 to TRBJ2-3; TRBD1 matches 10 bases. Germline trimming cut 6 bases from V and 1 base from J; bases unmatched to any gene: 7. CDR3 length equals 16 residues. Germline V gene data show CDR1 as MNHNY and CDR2 as SVGAGI (reference sequence). The CDR3: CASSKTGTGGTDTQYF. CDR3 nucleotides: TGTGCCAGCAGCAAGACCGGGACAGGGGGCACAGATACGCAGTATTTT.

The chain uses TRBV3-1 (or the pseudogene TRBV3-2) and TRBJ2-3; 7 nucleotides align to TRBD1. CDR3 length: 15 residues. Germline loops: CDR1 LGHDT, CDR2 YNNKEL (reference sequence). The V gene end was trimmed by 4 bases and the J gene end by 9 bases; junction bases not matched to a gene: 13. The CDR3 spells CASSLSGTALRTQYF. The CDR3 nucleotides read TGTGCCAGCAGCCTTTCCGGGACAGCACTTCGGACGCAGTATTTT.

The chain joins TRBV7-9 to TRBJ2-3; 9 nucleotides line up with TRBD2. CDR3 length: 15 amino acids. Looked up from germline, CDR1 is SEHNR and CDR2 is FQNEAQ (reference sequence). V gave up 4 bases and J gave up 5 bases; unmatched junction bases: 7. The CDR3 protein is CASSSPQRGEDTQYF. The CDR3 region has the DNA TGTGCCAGCAGCTCCCCACAGCGGGGGGAAGATACGCAGTATTTT.

The chain recombines TRBV28 with TRBJ2-1; D not certain. V was clipped by 11 bases and J by 1 base, with 12 bases between them. CDR1 and CDR2 (germline): MDHEN, SYDVKM. The CDR3 length is 13 residues. CDR3 sequence reads: CASQDGSYNEQFF. CDR3 DNA: TGTGCCTCGCAGGATGGGTCCTACAATGAGCAGTTCTTC. Together with reference TRBV28 and TRBJ2-1, the CDR3 gives the full variable domain: DVKVTQSSRYLVKRTGEKVFLECVQDMDHENMFWYRQDPGLGLRLIYFSYDVKMKEKGDIPEGYSVSREKKERFSLILESASTNQTSMYLCASQDGSYNEQFFGPGTRLTVL.

This CDR3 reads CASSTLGTLLNTEAFF. CDR3 nucleotides: TGTGCCAGCAGTACCCTCGGGACACTTTTGAACACTGAAGCTTTCTTT. The V call is TRBV28, the J call TRBJ1-1, with D possibly matching TRBD1 (6 bases). Germline V lookup: CDR1 MDHEN, CDR2 SYDVKM. The CDR3 is made up of 16 amino acids. Trimming shortened V by 5 bases and J by 0 bases, and 16 bases separated the two germline ends.

The rearrangement uses TRBV5-1 and TRBJ1-2; 7 nucleotides line up with TRBD1. V lost 0 bases and J lost 5; bases outside the gene matches: 19. Germline CDR1 SGHRS, CDR2 YFSETQ. This CDR3 spans 19 amino acids. The CDR3 loop reads CASSLAVQSSRDRDYGYTF. CDR3 nucleotides: TGCGCCAGCAGCTTGGCCGTCCAGTCGTCCCGGGACAGAGATTATGGCTACACCTTC.

The V call is TRBV30, the J call TRBJ2-7; the match to TRBD2 covers 13 bases. This CDR3 comprises 14 residues. Germline CDR1 and CDR2: GTSNPN and SVGIG (reference sequence). V lost 1 base to trimming and J lost 5 bases; unmatched junction nucleotides: 2. CDR3 nucleotide sequence: TGTGCCTGGAGTGGGGGACTAGCGGGACACGAGCAGTACTTC. This codes for CAWSGGLAGHEQYF.

This chain uses TRBV28 with TRBJ1-5; TRBD1 is a possible D gene (5 bases). Trimming left V 8 bases short and J 1 base short, with 12 bases between. The V gene's germline CDR1 is MDHEN and CDR2 SYDVKM. CDR3 length equals 14 residues. Here the CDR3 reads CASQSGGSNQPQHF. CDR3 nucleotides: TGTGCCAGCCAATCCGGGGGGAGCAATCAGCCCCAGCATTTT.